This T cell receptor beta chain was retrieved from a study of blood T cell repertoires in COVID-19. Study information: Both acute and convalescent COVID-19 samples were obtained from the United States, Italy and Spain. The cDNA or gDNA used as material had been derived from T cells, B-cell-depleted T cells, or PBMCs.

The CDR3 consists of 15 residues. Trimming pared 0 bases from V and 4 bases from J, leaving 10 bases between. CDR1 SGDLS and CDR2 YYNGEE come from the germline V gene. In the source study's methods: For nucleated cells, counts were estimated from reference gene primer amplification. Some clones are missing from TCRdb's copy, which holds only in-frame ones; the method was immunoSEQ multiplex PCR. The V and J calls and the clone size are those of that table, but D and trimming were determined from the DNA. The table lists approximately 230,000 clones, 87% of them singletons. The TCR originated in a man younger than 30 with active or convalescent COVID-19. The chain links TRBV9 to TRBJ2-2; D perhaps matches TRBD1 (5 bases). Sequencing was performed on peripheral blood. The CDR3 nucleotides are TGTGCCAGCAGCGTAGGGGGCTTCGGCACCGGGGAGCTGTTTTTT. It yields the protein CASSVGGFGTGELFF.